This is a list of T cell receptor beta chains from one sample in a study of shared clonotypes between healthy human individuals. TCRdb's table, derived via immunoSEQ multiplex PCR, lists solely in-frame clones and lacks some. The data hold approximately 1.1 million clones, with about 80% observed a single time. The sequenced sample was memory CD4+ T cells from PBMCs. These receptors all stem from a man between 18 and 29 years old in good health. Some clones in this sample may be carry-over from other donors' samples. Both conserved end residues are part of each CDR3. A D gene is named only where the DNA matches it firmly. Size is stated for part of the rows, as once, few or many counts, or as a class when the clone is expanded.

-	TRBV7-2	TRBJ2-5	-	TGTGCCAGCAGCACCAGGACAGTTCAAGAGACCCAGTACTTC	CASSTRTVQETQYF
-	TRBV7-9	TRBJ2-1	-	TGTGCCAGCAGCCCTAGCGCCGGATACTCCTACAATGAGCAGTTCTTC	CASSPSAGYSYNEQFF
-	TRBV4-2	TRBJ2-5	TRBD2	TGTGCCAGCAGCTTGGGAGGGTCGGGAGGGCCTGGGGAGACCCAGTACTTC	CASSLGGSGGPGETQYF
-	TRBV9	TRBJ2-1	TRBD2	TGTGCCAGCAGCGTAGCTAATGGCGGGAGTAACAATGAGCAGTTCTTC	CASSVANGGSNNEQFF
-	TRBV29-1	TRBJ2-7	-	TGCAGCGTACGGGGAGACTACGAGCAGTACTTC	CSVRGDYEQYF
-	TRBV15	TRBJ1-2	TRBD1	TGTGCCACCAGCAGAGGCCGACAGGGGGCTGGGGGGTATGGCTACACCTTC	CATSRGRQGAGGYGYTF
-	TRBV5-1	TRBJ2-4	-	TGCGCCAGCAGCTTGCTTGATGAGGAGGCCAAAAACATTCAGTACTTC	CASSLLDEEAKNIQYF
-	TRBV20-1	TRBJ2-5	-	TGCAGTGCTAGAGAACAAGAGACCCAGTACTTC	CSAREQETQYF
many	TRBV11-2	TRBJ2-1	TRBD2	TGTGCCAGCAGCTTGGGCTCCGGGACTAGCTCCTACAATGAGCAGTTCTTC	CASSLGSGTSSYNEQFF
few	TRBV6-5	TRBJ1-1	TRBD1	TGTGCCAGCAGAAATACAGGGGGAGCTGAAGCTTTCTTT	CASRNTGGAEAFF
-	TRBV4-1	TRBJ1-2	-	TGCGCCAGCAGCCCTACCGGGACGTGGTATGGCTACACCTTC	CASSPTGTWYGYTF
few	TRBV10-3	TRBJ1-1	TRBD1	TGTGCCATCACGACGTCCCGGGACAGGGGGACTGAAGCTTTCTTT	CAITTSRDRGTEAFF
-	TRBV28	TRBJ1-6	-	TGTGCCAGCAGTACCCAGGGCCGGGGGGAAGATTCACCCCTCCACTTT	CASSTQGRGEDSPLHF
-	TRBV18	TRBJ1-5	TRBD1	TGTGCCAGCTCACCCCCAGGGGGTGGGGTTCAGCCCCAGCATTTT	CASSPPGGGVQPQHF
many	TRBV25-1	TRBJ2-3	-	TGTGCCAGCAGTGACCCTGGACCACGCACAGATACGCAGTATTTT	CASSDPGPRTDTQYF
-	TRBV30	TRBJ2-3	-	TGTGCCTGGGGCGGTCCAGATACGCAGTATTTT	CAWGGPDTQYF
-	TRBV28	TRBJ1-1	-	TGTGCCAGCAGTTTCCACCTCTTAATGAACACTGAAGCTTTCTTT	CASSFHLLMNTEAFF
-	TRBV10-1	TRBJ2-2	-	TGCGCCAGCAGTGACCGGGGCACCGGGGAGCTGTTTTTT	CASSDRGTGELFF
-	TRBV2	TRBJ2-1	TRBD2	TGTGCCAGCAGTGGGACTAGCGGGAGCGGCCTTGAGCAGTTCTTC	CASSGTSGSGLEQFF
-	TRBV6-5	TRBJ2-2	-	TGTGCCAGCAGACCCCCGGGACTCGGTACCGGGGAGCTGTTTTTT	CASRPPGLGTGELFF
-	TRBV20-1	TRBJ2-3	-	TGCAGTGCTAAAAACACAGATACGCAGTATTTT	CSAKNTDTQYF
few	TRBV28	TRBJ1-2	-	TGTGCCAGCACCGAGACAGGTGGCTACACCTTC	CASTETGGYTF
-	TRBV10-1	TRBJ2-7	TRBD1	TGCGCCAGCAGTACCGGGACAGGGTACGAGCAGTACTTC	CASSTGTGYEQYF
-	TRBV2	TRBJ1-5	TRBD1	TGTGCCAGCAGCTCCGGGACAGGGGAGAAGCCCCAGCATTTT	CASSSGTGEKPQHF
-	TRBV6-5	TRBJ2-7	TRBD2	TGTGCCAGCACGGGACTAGCGGTCCCGGGGCAGTACTTC	CASTGLAVPGQYF
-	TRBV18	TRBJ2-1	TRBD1	TGTGCCAGCTCACGAGGGACAGGCTACAATGAGCAGTTCTTC	CASSRGTGYNEQFF
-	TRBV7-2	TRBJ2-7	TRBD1	TGTGCCAGCAGCTTAGGGTGGGACAGCTCCTACGAGCAGTACTTC	CASSLGWDSSYEQYF
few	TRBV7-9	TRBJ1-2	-	TGTGCCAGCAGCTCGCCACAGGTTCGTGGCTACACCTTC	CASSSPQVRGYTF
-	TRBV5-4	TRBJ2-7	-	TGTGCCAGCAGCTTGGTGGTAGGGCGGGAGCAGTACTTC	CASSLVVGREQYF
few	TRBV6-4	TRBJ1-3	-	TGTGCCAGCAGTGATGAGTCAGGGGCTGGAAACACCATATATTTT	CASSDESGAGNTIYF
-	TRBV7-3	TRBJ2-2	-	TGTGCCAGCAGCTCAGGGGACGGGGCTGGAACCGGGGAGCTGTTTTTT	CASSSGDGAGTGELFF
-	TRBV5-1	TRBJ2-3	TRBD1	TGCGCCAGCAGCTTGCAGACAGGGGGCGTCGATACGCAGTATTTT	CASSLQTGGVDTQYF
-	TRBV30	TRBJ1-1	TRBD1	TGTGCCTGGAGGGCAGGACAGGGATTACGGTCTCGCACTGAAGCTTTCTTT	CAWRAGQGLRSRTEAFF
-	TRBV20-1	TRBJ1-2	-	TGCAGTGCTTCTAAGAGGGAAGGCTACACCTTC	CSASKREGYTF
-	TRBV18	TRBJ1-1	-	TGTGCCAGCTCAAACACGCAGATGAACACTGAAGCTTTCTTT	CASSNTQMNTEAFF
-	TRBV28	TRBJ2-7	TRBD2	TGTGCCAGCAGGGCTAGCGGGAGGACTATCTACGAGCAGTACTTC	CASRASGRTIYEQYF
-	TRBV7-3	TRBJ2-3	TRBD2	TGTGCCAGCAGCCTCGGTCTTTCGGGGAGGGCAGATACGCAGTATTTT	CASSLGLSGRADTQYF
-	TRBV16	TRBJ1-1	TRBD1	TGTGCCAGCAGCCTCCCGGACAGGGTGAGCACTGAAGCTTTCTTT	CASSLPDRVSTEAFF
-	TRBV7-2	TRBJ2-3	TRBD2	TGTGCCAGCAGCTTAGTCGGACTAGCGGCAGATACGCAGTATTTT	CASSLVGLAADTQYF
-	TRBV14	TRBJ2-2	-	TGTGCCAGCAGCCCCTTCGCTCAGGGGGAGCTGTTTTTT	CASSPFAQGELFF
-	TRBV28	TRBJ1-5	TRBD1	TGTGCCAGCAGCTCTAGGGGACAGGCTTCAGGGCCCCAGCATTTT	CASSSRGQASGPQHF
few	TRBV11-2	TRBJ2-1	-	TGTGCCAGCAGCCGTCTGAGGGGCAATGAGCAGTTCTTC	CASSRLRGNEQFF